The 24 T cell receptor beta chains below come from one sample, sequenced in a study of cytomegalovirus exposure and HLA in healthy donors. 60 Vbeta and 13 Jbeta primers were used in PCR. The data were produced by immunoSEQ multiplex PCR, yet TCRdb's version contains in-frame clones alone and is incomplete. The data hold about 170,000 clones, with almost 80% observed a single time. Input material: PBMCs. All receptors come from a woman between 50 and 59 years old in good health and CMV-seropositive.

This clone has just one count. The genes are TRBV5-1 and TRBJ1-3; 7 bases align to TRBD1. Looked up from germline, CDR1 is SGHRS and CDR2 is YFSETQ. CDR3 length: 12 residues. The V gene end was trimmed by 0 bases and the J gene end by 10 bases; junction bases not matched to a gene: 1. Written as DNA, the CDR3 is TGCGCCAGCAGCTTGGGACAGGGAACCATATATTTT. It yields the protein CASSLGQGTIYF.

The J gene is TRBJ2-3, the V gene TRBV18; 8 nucleotides line up with TRBD2. V shed 4 bases, J shed 3 bases, and the junction held 9 bases outside the gene matches. Germline V gene data show CDR1 as KGHSH and CDR2 as LQKENI. The CDR3 is 16 residues long. As DNA, the CDR3 is TGTGCCAGCTCACAGGTGTCCGGGGGGGCAACAGATACGCAGTATTTT. It specifies CASSQVSGGATDTQYF.

The genes are TRBV4-1 and TRBJ2-7, with 8 bases identical to TRBD2. Germline values: CDR1 MGHRA, CDR2 YSYEKL. The CDR3 totals 17 residues. Trimming at V came to 4 bases and at J to 3 bases, leaving 14 bases not matched to a gene. The CDR3 spells CASSRVRVVAGNYEQYF. CDR3 nucleotide sequence: TGCGCCAGCAGCCGCGTCAGGGTGGTAGCGGGGAACTACGAGCAGTACTTC.

The CDR3 reads CASRSQGGRAGDTQYF. CDR3 DNA sequence: TGTGCCAGCAGGTCCCAAGGCGGGAGGGCCGGAGATACGCAGTATTTT. The rearrangement joins TRBV27 to TRBJ2-3; 9 bases map to TRBD2. CDR3 size: 16 residues. V trimming: 6 bases; J trimming: 5 bases; junction bases outside the gene matches: 12. CDR1 is MNHEY and CDR2 is SMNVEV in the germline V gene (reference sequence).

The chain is built from TRBV11-2 and TRBJ1-1, with D unclear. Trimming took 5 bases from V and 2 from J, leaving 15 bases between them. CDR1 is SGHAT, CDR2 FQNNGV, per germline. The CDR3 is 15 amino acids. This CDR3 is CASSPRERVNTEAFF. The CDR3 coding sequence is TGTGCCAGCAGCCCCCGAGAGAGAGTTAACACTGAAGCTTTCTTT.

The V call is TRBV1, the J call TRBJ1-5; the table assigns TRBD1, which was not confirmed against the DNA. TRBV1 is assigned pseudogene status. The CDR3 covers 15 residues. CDR3 nucleotides: TGCACCAGCAGCCAGGGACAGGGGCGCAATCAGCCCCAGCATTTT. Its translation: CTSSQGQGRNQPQHF.

This clone was detected only a few times. The rearrangement links TRBV29-1 to TRBJ2-2, with D maybe TRBD2 (5 bases). CDR1 SQVTM and CDR2 ANQGSEA come from the germline V gene. V dropped 3 bases and J dropped 0 bases, with 14 bases sitting between them. The CDR3 is 16 amino acids. The CDR3 DNA reads TGCAGCGTTGAGGTGCGAAGCGGAACGAACACCGGGGAGCTGTTTTTT. Its protein is CSVEVRSGTNTGELFF.

This chain links TRBV9 with TRBJ1-5, with TRBD1 matching 9 bases. Germline V gene lookup returns CDR1 SGDLS and CDR2 YYNGEE. V lost 0 bases, J lost 7 bases, and 11 bases stayed unmatched. The length of the CDR3 is 17 residues. The CDR3 is CASSVGEPGQGGQPQHF. CDR3 sequence (DNA): TGTGCCAGCAGCGTAGGTGAACCGGGACAGGGAGGGCAGCCCCAGCATTTT.

This sequence joins TRBV19 and TRBJ2-2; TRBD1 aligns across 7 bases. After removal of 10 bases from V and 1 base from J, the junction contained 6 bases not matched to a gene. This CDR3 is built from 14 residues. CDR1 LNHDA and CDR2 SQIVND come from the germline V gene (reference sequence). In DNA form, the CDR3 reads TGTGCCATATCAGACAGGGAGAACACCGGGGAGCTGTTTTTT. Protein product: CAISDRENTGELFF. Full variable domain (remainder filled in from reference TRBV19 and TRBJ2-2): DGGITQSPKYLFRKEGQNVTLSCEQNLNHDAMYWYRQDPGQGLRLIYYSQIVNDFQKGDIAEGYSVSREKKESFPLTVTSAQKNPTAFYLCAISDRENTGELFFGEGSRLTVL.

The chain links TRBV7-9 to TRBJ2-4; TRBD1 matches 7 bases. CDR1 and CDR2 from the germline V gene are SEHNR and FQNEAQ (reference sequence). The CDR3 spans 19 residues. V was clipped by 2 bases and J by 0 bases; unmatched bases: 13. For the CDR3, the DNA is TGTGCCAGCAGCTTATATCTGGCAGGGGGATCCCTAGCCAAAAACATTCAGTACTTC. This encodes CASSLYLAGGSLAKNIQYF.

The rearrangement links TRBV9 to TRBJ2-3; TRBD2 agrees at 15 bases. This CDR3 is 17 amino acids long. Germline CDR1 is SGDLS and CDR2 is YYNGEE. V shed 4 bases and J 6 bases; nucleotides not matched to a gene: 9. The CDR3 bases are TGTGCCAGCAGCCACGGACTAGCGGGAGGGAACCAGGATACGCAGTATTTT. It yields the protein CASSHGLAGGNQDTQYF.

The J gene is TRBJ1-2, the V gene TRBV5-6, with a weak D call TRBD1 (6 bases). Germline CDR1 and CDR2: SGHDT and YYEEEE. V lost 0 bases and J lost 8, with 11 bases in between. The CDR3 covers 13 residues. CDR3 in amino acids: CASSLGTVAGYTF. CDR3 nucleotide sequence: TGTGCCAGCAGCTTGGGGACAGTGGCGGGCTACACCTTC. The full variable domain, its missing parts supplied by reference TRBV5-6 and TRBJ1-2, is DAGVTQSPTHLIKTRGQQVTLRCSPKSGHDTVSWYQQALGQGPQFIFQYYEEEERQRGNFPDRFSGHQFPNYSSELNVNALLLGDSALYLCASSLGTVAGYTFGSGTRLTVV.

The J gene is TRBJ1-6, the V gene TRBV10-3; D is unclear. There are 15 residues in the CDR3. Trimming shortened V by 4 bases and J by 8 bases, and 15 bases separated the two germline ends. Germline CDR1 is ENHRY and CDR2 is SYGVKD. This chain's CDR3 is CAISVEASVYSPLHF. CDR3 DNA sequence: TGTGCCATCAGTGTCGAGGCTTCTGTTTATTCACCCCTCCACTTT.

J is TRBJ2-1 and V is TRBV19, with TRBD2 identical over 7 bases. After removal of 6 bases from V and 6 bases from J, the junction contained 14 bases not matched to a gene. Germline V lookup: CDR1 LNHDA, CDR2 SQIVND (reference sequence). The CDR3 totals 16 residues. CDR3 bases: TGTGCCAGTAGAACTCGGGGTGGCGGGAGTCCCAATGAGCAGTTCTTC. This encodes CASRTRGGGSPNEQFF.

The rearrangement uses TRBV2 and TRBJ2-3; 7 bases fit TRBD2. The CDR3 is 14 residues long. The V gene end was trimmed by 10 bases and the J gene end by 0 bases; junction bases not matched to a gene: 7. Per the germline V gene, CDR1 is SNHLY and CDR2 is FYNNEI. In DNA form, the CDR3 reads TGTGCCATTGCCCGCGGGGGTAGCACAGATACGCAGTATTTT. The encoded protein is CAIARGGSTDTQYF. Based on the CDR3 plus reference TRBV2 and TRBJ2-3, the full variable domain is EPEVTQTPSHQVTQMGQEVILRCVPISNHLYFYWYRQILGQKVEFLVSFYNNEISEKSEIFDDQFSVERPDGSNFTLKIRSTKLEDSAMYFCAIARGGSTDTQYFGPGTRLTVL.

The rearrangement links TRBV6-5 to TRBJ2-5; TRBD2 aligns across 9 bases. V shed 5 bases, J shed 4 bases, and the junction held 8 bases outside the gene matches. CDR3 length: 15 amino acids. Germline CDR1 MNHEY, CDR2 SVGAGI. In nucleotides, the CDR3 is TGTGCCAGCAGTAGTAGCGGGAGTCTAGGAGAGACCCAGTACTTC. Translating gives CASSSSGSLGETQYF.

This clone was seen a few times. CDR3 bases: TGTGCCAGCAGCTTGTGGGGGGAGGGCACTGAAGCTTTCTTT. It codes for CASSLWGEGTEAFF. The chain employs TRBV5-4 and TRBJ1-1, with a possible D match to TRBD1 (5 bases). CDR1 and CDR2 (germline): SGHNT, YYREEE (reference sequence). The CDR3 spans 14 residues. Trimming left V 1 base short and J 4 bases short, with 11 bases between.

The chain couples TRBV19 to TRBJ2-1; 12 nucleotides match TRBD2. This CDR3 is 15 amino acids long. V was clipped by 5 bases and J by 8 bases; unmatched bases: 7. CDR1 and CDR2 from the germline V gene are LNHDA and SQIVND (reference sequence). DNA for the CDR3: TGTGCCAGTAGTTTGCGACTAGCGGGAGCGTATGAGCAGTTCTTC. Its translation is CASSLRLAGAYEQFF. The variable domain in full, completed from reference TRBV19 and TRBJ2-1, reads DGGITQSPKYLFRKEGQNVTLSCEQNLNHDAMYWYRQDPGQGLRLIYYSQIVNDFQKGDIAEGYSVSREKKESFPLTVTSAQKNPTAFYLCASSLRLAGAYEQFFGPGTRLTVL.

The genes are TRBV2 and TRBJ1-2; D is perhaps TRBD1 (5 bases). The germline V and J ends were trimmed by 5 bases and 0 bases, with 13 bases remaining between them. The CDR3 extends over 15 amino acids. The germline V gene encodes CDR1 SNHLY and CDR2 FYNNEI. Written as DNA, the CDR3 is TGTGCCAGCAGTTCTTGGCAGACAGCTAACTATGGCTACACCTTC. Protein: CASSSWQTANYGYTF.

This chain joins TRBV6-6 and TRBJ2-5; possible D gene TRBD1, 6 bases. V gave up 7 bases and J gave up 3 bases, with 12 bases separating them. CDR1 and CDR2 (germline): MNHNY, SVGAGI (reference sequence). The CDR3 is 13 amino acids. Written as DNA, the CDR3 is TGTGCCAGCACCTTGCCAGGGGAAGAGACCCAGTACTTC. It yields the protein CASTLPGEETQYF.

This chain connects TRBV28 to TRBJ2-7, with D perhaps TRBD2 (6 bases). The V gene's germline CDR1 is MDHEN and CDR2 SYDVKM. The V end lost 8 bases, the J end lost 4 bases, and 12 bases lay between the germline ends. The CDR3 is 12 amino acids. The CDR3 bases are TGTGCCAGCCAGGGACTTGGATACGAGCAGTACTTC. It specifies CASQGLGYEQYF.

V gene TRBV5-1 combines with J gene TRBJ1-2; D remains unclear. Germline loops: CDR1 SGHRS, CDR2 YFSETQ. The CDR3 is 12 amino acids. V was pared by 0 bases and J by 7 bases, with 7 bases between. The CDR3 protein is CASSLGGLGYTF. The CDR3 region has the DNA TGCGCCAGCAGCTTGGGAGGCCTTGGCTACACCTTC.

This clone appeared once. The chain employs TRBV7-2 and TRBJ1-1; perhaps TRBD1 as D (5 bases). Germline CDR1 is SGHTA and CDR2 is FQGNSA. CDR3 length equals 16 residues. The ends were cut back, 5 bases at V and 2 bases at J, with 18 bases in the middle. The CDR3 DNA sequence: TGTGCCAGCAGCATCAAGGGTCCGGGGGGAAACACTGAAGCTTTCTTT. Its protein product is CASSIKGPGGNTEAFF.

The chain is built from TRBV2 and TRBJ2-1; possibly TRBD2 for D (5 bases). Trimming took off 5 bases at V and 0 bases at J, with 11 bases between the two ends. CDR3 size: 15 residues. Germline loops: CDR1 SNHLY, CDR2 FYNNEI. Here the CDR3 DNA reads TGTGCCAGCAGTCTAAGCGGAAGCTCCTACAATGAGCAGTTCTTC. It specifies CASSLSGSSYNEQFF.